A selection of T cell receptor beta chains follows, all from one sample in a study of blood T cells in healthy people across ages. TCRdb reprocessed the 5' RACE reads via MiXCR and lists one record per CDR3 protein. The table lists roughly 1.5 million distinct CDR3 sequences, 35% to 45% of them singletons. What was sequenced was blood. All receptors come from a woman younger than 35 in good health. Each CDR3 is given with its conserved first and last residue. Each record gives: J gene, clone size, CDR3 length, D gene, V gene, CDR3 protein, CDR3 DNA. The D gene is left open where the match is weak. Size is stated for part of the rows, as once, few or many counts, or as a class when the clone is expanded.

TRBJ2-7 | - | 21 | - | TRBV21-1 | CASSKEDEGGGSKESSYEQYF | TGTGCCAGCAGCAAAGAGGATGAGGGCGGGGGGTCTAAAGAAAGCTCCTACGAGCAGTACTTC
TRBJ2-7 | - | 13 | - | TRBV7-2 | CASSTGGTYEQYF | TGTGCCAGCAGCACCGGGGGTACCTACGAGCAGTACTTC
TRBJ1-6 | few | 14 | - | TRBV25-1 | CASSRLGSYSPLHF | TGTGCCAGCAGTAGGTTGGGATCCTATTCACCCCTCCACTTT
TRBJ2-1 | - | 14 | - | TRBV9 | CASSVEGVLDEQFF | TGTGCCAGCAGCGTAGAAGGGGTGCTCGATGAGCAGTTCTTC
TRBJ2-7 | - | 16 | TRBD2 | TRBV20-1 | CSASGAGAGKYNEQYF | TGCAGTGCTAGTGGAGCGGGAGCGGGGAAGTACAATGAGCAGTACTTC
TRBJ2-1 | few | 15 | - | TRBV27 | CASNSPGRTYNEQFF | TGTGCCAGCAATTCCCCGGGACGGACTTACAATGAGCAGTTCTTC
TRBJ2-3 | few | 12 | - | TRBV7-2 | CASSLVGDVQYF | TGTGCCAGCAGCTTAGTGGGGGACGTACAGTATTTT
TRBJ2-5 | - | 13 | - | TRBV18 | CASSPYDQETQYF | TGTGCCAGCTCACCGTACGACCAAGAGACCCAGTACTTC
TRBJ2-5 | many | 14 | - | TRBV12-3/TRBV12-4 | CASSLISGGETQYF | TGTGCCAGCAGTTTAATCTCCGGAGGGGAGACCCAGTACTTC
TRBJ2-1 | many | 16 | - | TRBV11-1 | CASSRTGTRSYNEQFF | TGTGCCAGCAGCCGCACCGGGACTCGAAGCTACAATGAGCAGTTCTTC
TRBJ2-3 | - | 13 | - | TRBV7-2 | CASSSPLVDTQYF | TGTGCCAGCAGTTCCCCCCTAGTAGATACGCAGTATTTT
TRBJ2-7 | few | 12 | TRBD1 | TRBV29-1 | CSAGQPTSEQYF | TGCAGCGCGGGACAGCCCACGAGCGAGCAGTACTTC
TRBJ2-1 | - | 15 | - | TRBV5-1 | CASSFALGQGDEQFF | TGCGCCAGCAGCTTTGCATTGGGGCAAGGGGATGAGCAGTTCTTC
TRBJ2-7 | few | 13 | TRBD1 | TRBV6-5 | CASSYFGQDEQYF | TGTGCCAGCAGTTACTTTGGACAGGACGAGCAGTACTTC
TRBJ1-4 | - | 16 | - | TRBV15 | CATSPRSGRWSEKLFF | TGTGCCACCAGCCCCCGATCGGGTAGGTGGAGTGAAAAACTGTTTTTT
TRBJ2-3 | - | 15 | - | TRBV7-2 | CASSFSYQSTDTQYF | TGTGCCAGCAGCTTTAGTTATCAGAGCACAGATACGCAGTATTTT
TRBJ2-5 | few | 15 | TRBD2 | TRBV2 | CASSELAGGWNEQYF | TGTGCCAGCAGTGAACTAGCGGGAGGGTGGAATGAGCAGTACTTC
TRBJ1-5 | - | 12 | - | TRBV30 | CAWGRLNQPQHF | TGTGCCTGGGGACGGCTCAATCAGCCCCAGCATTTT
TRBJ1-5 | few | 15 | - | TRBV7-2 | CASSLGRGKYQPQHF | TGTGCCAGCAGCTTAGGGCGCGGGAAATATCAGCCCCAGCATTTT
TRBJ2-1 | few | 12 | - | TRBV29-1 | CSVDLRGTEQFF | TGCAGCGTTGACCTCCGGGGAACTGAGCAGTTCTTC
TRBJ1-4 | once | 16 | - | TRBV10-3 | CAVSPELFATNEKLFF | TGTGCCGTCAGCCCCGAGTTATTTGCAACTAACGAAAAACTGTTTTTT
TRBJ1-1 | - | 13 | - | TRBV15 | CATSKHRNTEAFF | TGTGCCACCAGCAAGCATAGGAACACTGAAGCTTTCTTT
TRBJ1-2 | - | 13 | - | TRBV6-1 | CASSDPPWGGYTF | TGTGCCAGCAGTGACCCCCCTTGGGGTGGCTACACCTTC
TRBJ2-1 | few | 12 | - | TRBV20-1 | CSARDLGVEQFF | TGCAGTGCTAGAGATTTAGGGGTTGAGCAGTTCTTC
TRBJ1-1 | - | 13 | - | TRBV12-5 | CASAMDGGTEAFF | TGTGCTAGTGCCATGGACGGAGGGACTGAAGCTTTCTTT
TRBJ2-1 | - | 11 | - | TRBV7-9 | CASWASNEQFF | TGTGCCAGCTGGGCATCCAATGAGCAGTTCTTC
TRBJ1-2 | - | 12 | - | TRBV20-1 | CSAPHRDFLHTF | TGCAGTGCTCCCCATCGGGATTTTCTACACACCTTC